This T cell receptor (beta chain) is from a study of blood T cell repertoires in COVID-19. Overall study: The United States, Italy and Spain provided the acute and convalescent COVID-19 samples. In each case, the material was cDNA or gDNA derived from T cells, B-cell-depleted T cells, or PBMCs.

This study enrolled people aged about 18 to 90 from around 26 US geographic areas. Which cohort a participant joined came from the clinical history participants gave. The table came from immunoSEQ multiplex PCR; TCRdb's copy has only in-frame clones and leaves some out. In the table there are fewer than 450,000 clones, over 75% of which are singletons. The CDR3 runs 14 residues. Trimming took 3 bases from V and 7 from J, leaving 15 bases between them. In germline, CDR1 is MNHEY, CDR2 SMNVEV (reference sequence). The V gene is TRBV27, the J gene TRBJ1-1; D perhaps matches TRBD1 (6 bases). Sequenced input: PBMCs or T cells enriched from blood (not recorded which). The source is a middle-aged woman with acute COVID-19. The CDR3 here is CASSFLGGGNEAFF. The CDR3 bases are TGTGCCAGCAGTTTCCTAGGGGGGGGGAATGAAGCTTTCTTT.